The 20 T cell receptor beta chains below come from one sample, sequenced in a study of CD8+CD57+ T cells in acquired aplastic anemia. Profiling that covered TCR beta VDJ and CDR3 relied on genomic DNA as its template. TCRdb independently ran MiXCR on the reads; one entry per CDR3 protein. Of approximately 150,000 distinct CDR3 sequences listed, approximately 44% were seen once; the top ten hold 3% to 4%. In patients chosen for sequencing, flow cytometry had shown CD8+CD57+ cell expansion. The sequencing sample was made of sorted CD4+, CD8+, or CD8+CD57+ T cells (not recorded which) from PBMCs. All receptors derive from a human donor with aplastic anemia.

This clonotype was seen only once. V gene TRBV10-3 combines with J gene TRBJ1-5, with TRBD1 matching over 8 bases. CDR3 length: 18 residues. J was trimmed by 1 base and V by 0 bases; bases with no gene match: 8. Germline V gene sequence: CDR1 ENHRY, CDR2 SYGVKD. CDR3 amino acids: CAISESNTGGRSNQPQHF. In DNA, the CDR3 is TGTGCCATCAGTGAGTCGAATACAGGGGGAAGGAGCAATCAGCCCCAGCATTTT.

The chain uses TRBV12-3 or TRBV12-4 and TRBJ2-5; D gene unclear. The CDR3 spans 13 residues. The V end was cut by 5 bases, the J end by 0 bases, with 7 bases between. Here the CDR3 DNA reads TGTGCCAGCAGTCACGGCCACCAAGAGACCCAGTACTTC. Protein sequence: CASSHGHQETQYF.

The chain is built from TRBV6-5 and TRBJ2-1; D ambiguous. Trimming stripped 3 bases from V and 6 bases from J, with 12 bases between. The CDR3 runs to 14 residues. The germline CDR1 and CDR2 sequences are MNHEY and SVGAGI. Written as DNA, the CDR3 is TGTGCCAGCAGTTATAGAACAGTTGGCAATGAGCAGTTCTTC. Translated, it gives CASSYRTVGNEQFF.

V and J are TRBV2 and TRBJ2-7; the D is unclear. The V gene lost 8 bases and the J gene lost 4 bases, with 9 bases spanning the gap. The CDR3 sequence is 11 residues long. The germline V gene encodes CDR1 SNHLY and CDR2 FYNNEI. Here the CDR3 DNA reads TGTGCCAGCGCACGGTTTTACGAGCAGTACTTC. It encodes CASARFYEQYF.

This clonotype was picked up many times. This chain connects TRBV5-6 to TRBJ1-1; D remains ambiguous. Germline V gives CDR1 SGHDT, CDR2 YYEEEE. The V end lost 0 bases, the J end lost 8 bases, and 11 bases lay between the germline ends. CDR3 length: 13 amino acids. Here the CDR3 DNA reads TGTGCCAGCAGCTTGGGAGGTACGGAAGAAGCTTTCTTT. Residues: CASSLGGTEEAFF.

This rearrangement joins TRBV20-1 to TRBJ2-3; D may be TRBD2 (5 bases). The CDR3 extends over 10 amino acids. Germline CDR1 DFQATT, CDR2 SNEGSKA (reference sequence). The V end lost 8 bases, the J end lost 5 bases, and 8 bases lay between the germline ends. DNA for the CDR3: TGCAGTCCGGAGGTAGATACGCAGTATTTT. Its translation is CSPEVDTQYF.

There are many counts of this clonotype. The chain links TRBV7-9 to TRBJ2-3; TRBD2 matches at 10 bases. Looked up from germline, CDR1 is SEHNR and CDR2 is FQNEAQ (reference sequence). Trimming cost V 4 bases and J 2 bases; bases outside gene matches: 6. The CDR3 consists of 16 residues. The CDR3 here is CASSSLGLATTDTQYF. The CDR3 DNA reads TGTGCCAGCAGCTCATTGGGACTAGCGACCACAGATACGCAGTATTTT.

This clonotype was picked up many times. The gene calls are TRBV7-2 and TRBJ1-2; D call uncertain. Trimming took 4 bases from V and 9 from J, leaving 21 bases between them. The germline gives CDR1 SGHTA, CDR2 FQGNSA. The CDR3 loop spans 15 amino acids. CDR3 DNA: TGTGCCAGCAGCTCTAACGATAGGAGGCGTTTCAGCTACACCTTC. Its protein is CASSSNDRRRFSYTF.

Worth noting for this clonotype: An end of the junction differs from the germline gene, which may be a read error. The chain combines TRBV6-5 with TRBJ2-1; a possible D gene is TRBD2 (7 bases). Germline CDR1 reads MNHEY; CDR2 reads SVGAGI. This CDR3 spans 15 amino acids. The CDR3 nucleotides read TGTGCCGGCAGTTACAGGGAGGGATCGTCTGGTGAGCAGTTCTTC. It specifies CAGSYREGSSGEQFF.

This sequence joins TRBV7-2 and TRBJ1-2, with 9 positions matching TRBD1. The V gene's germline CDR1 is SGHTA and CDR2 FQGNSA. The CDR3 contains 16 residues. The junction had 7 bases not matched to a gene; V was cut back by 5 bases and J by 0 bases. The CDR3 sequence is CASSTTGTGTNYGYTF. The CDR3, as DNA: TGTGCCAGCAGCACGACCGGGACAGGGACTAACTATGGCTACACCTTC.

Of note for this clonotype: A much larger clone differs from this one at a single base, so this may be a read error. The rearrangement links TRBV6-1 to TRBJ1-3; no reliable D call. The CDR3 runs to 14 residues. The V gene's germline CDR1 is MNHNS and CDR2 SASEGT. The CDR3 loop is CASSVVGSGSTIYF. CDR3 sequence (DNA): TGTGCCAGCAGCGTCGTAGGTTCTGGAAGCACCATATATTTT.

Here the CDR3 DNA reads TGTGCCAGCAGGTCCGACAGGGGGAACACCGGGGAGCTGTTTTTT. This encodes CASRSDRGNTGELFF. V and J are TRBV7-6 and TRBJ2-2; 8 bases agree with TRBD1. Trimming removed 6 bases from V and 1 base from J; junction bases left unmatched: 4. The CDR3 is 15 amino acids. CDR1 SGHVS and CDR2 FNYEAQ come from the germline V gene.

This clonotype was recorded many times. V and J are TRBV5-1 and TRBJ2-3, with 8 bases that match TRBD2. The CDR3 runs to 15 residues. Germline assignment: CDR1 SGHRS and CDR2 YFSETQ. V lost 0 bases to trimming and J lost 3 bases; unmatched junction nucleotides: 3. CDR3 sequence: CASSLEGGRTDTQYF. The CDR3, as DNA: TGCGCCAGCAGCTTGGAAGGCGGGAGGACAGATACGCAGTATTTT.

The chain carries TRBV7-2 and TRBJ2-7; TRBD2 matches 8 bases. V was pared by 2 bases and J by 5 bases, with 5 bases of the junction left unmatched. This CDR3 is 14 amino acids long. CDR1 and CDR2 from the germline V gene are SGHTA and FQGNSA. In DNA, the CDR3 is TGTGCCAGCAGCTTATTAGCGGGGATCGACGAGCAGTACTTC. It codes for CASSLLAGIDEQYF.

V and J are TRBV2 and TRBJ1-4; D gene ambiguous. CDR1 and CDR2 from the germline V gene are SNHLY and FYNNEI. The CDR3 covers 13 residues. V dropped 7 bases and J dropped 7 bases, with 13 bases sitting between them. This chain's CDR3 is CASTGPRAEKLFF. The DNA for the CDR3 is TGTGCCAGCACAGGACCCCGGGCTGAAAAACTGTTTTTT.

The chain carries TRBV2 and TRBJ2-5; D unresolved. The length of the CDR3 is 12 residues. Trimming pared 5 bases from V and 6 bases from J, leaving 10 bases between. Germline loops: CDR1 SNHLY, CDR2 FYNNEI. CDR3 sequence reads: CASSWAIKTQYF. The CDR3, as DNA: TGTGCCAGCAGTTGGGCCATAAAGACCCAGTACTTC.

J is TRBJ2-2 and V is TRBV20-1, with 9 nucleotides matching TRBD1. This CDR3 region has 16 residues. The V segment lost 3 bases and the J segment 2 bases; nucleotides outside the gene matches: 7. Germline CDR1 and CDR2: DFQATT and SNEGSKA (reference sequence). The CDR3 DNA reads TGCAGTGCTAGGTTGGACAGGGGATTTAACACCGGGGAGCTGTTTTTT. As protein: CSARLDRGFNTGELFF.

This clonotype was found many times. V usage is TRBV19 and J usage is TRBJ2-6; possible D gene TRBD1, 6 bases. This CDR3 is 15 amino acids long. Germline CDR1 is LNHDA and CDR2 is SQIVND (reference sequence). The germline V and J ends were trimmed by 7 bases and 2 bases, with 12 bases remaining between them. The CDR3, as DNA: TGTGCCAGTAACAGGGACCGGGCTGGGGCCAACGTCCTGACTTTC. Residues: CASNRDRAGANVLTF.

This chain connects TRBV20-1 to TRBJ1-5; D is possibly TRBD1 (5 bases). The V end lost 4 bases, the J end lost 0 bases, and 13 bases lay between the germline ends. The CDR3 totals 15 residues. CDR1 is DFQATT and CDR2 is SNEGSKA in the germline V gene (reference sequence). The CDR3 is CSATKTEDSNQPQHF. CDR3 DNA: TGCAGTGCTACCAAGACAGAAGATAGCAATCAGCCCCAGCATTTT.

About this clonotype itself: Relative to the germline gene, one junction end is altered; a read error may explain this. The rearrangement joins TRBV25-1 to TRBJ1-1, with unresolved D. CDR3 length: 13 residues. Per the germline V gene, CDR1 is MGHDK and CDR2 is SYGVNS. The CDR3 DNA sequence: TGTGTCAGCACCTCTATTGGGAACGCTGAAGCTTTCTTT. This sequence encodes CVSTSIGNAEAFF.